This paragraph reports one T cell receptor (beta chain). RNA was isolated and reverse transcribed to cDNA, the sequencing template. This table comes from immunoSEQ multiplex PCR, and its TCRdb copy is limited to in-frame clones, with some not included. The sample lists under 85,000 clones, 40% to 50% occurring once. Germline values: CDR1 SNHLY, CDR2 FYNNEI. V lost 7 bases and J 8 bases, leaving 12 bases between the germline ends. This CDR3 region has 12 residues. The sample belongs to a study of CD8+ T cells in alopecia areata. V is TRBV2 and J is TRBJ2-1; D gene uncertain. This TCR was recovered from a human donor with alopecia areata. Source: CD8+ T cells sorted from blood, taken at week 0. The DNA for the CDR3 is TGTGCCAGCAACGGCGCGCTCGATGAGCAGTTCTTC. Its translation is CASNGALDEQFF.